This TCR beta chain was observed in a study of CD8+ T cells in alopecia areata. Following RNA extraction, reverse transcription yielded cDNA that acted as the sequencing template. Assay used: immunoSEQ multiplex PCR; TCRdb lists only in-frame clones, some missing. The profile covers some 30,000 clones, with around 80% appearing a single time and under 20% taken by the ten largest. Alopecia areata patients provided lesional scalp punch biopsies and peripheral blood, both collected for the study. PBMCs, the starting material, were the source of sorted CD4+ and CD8+ T cells. The germline CDR1 and CDR2 sequences are MGHRA and YSYEKL. This CDR3 contains 12 residues. V lost 4 bases and J lost 8; bases outside the gene matches: 1.

The receptor was derived from a human donor with alopecia areata. Input material: NKG2D-low CD8+ T cells sorted from blood. The chain couples TRBV4-1 to TRBJ2-1; TRBD1 agrees at 8 bases. This CDR3 is CASSRQGYEQFF. CDR3 nucleotide sequence: TGCGCCAGCAGCCGACAGGGGTATGAGCAGTTCTTC.